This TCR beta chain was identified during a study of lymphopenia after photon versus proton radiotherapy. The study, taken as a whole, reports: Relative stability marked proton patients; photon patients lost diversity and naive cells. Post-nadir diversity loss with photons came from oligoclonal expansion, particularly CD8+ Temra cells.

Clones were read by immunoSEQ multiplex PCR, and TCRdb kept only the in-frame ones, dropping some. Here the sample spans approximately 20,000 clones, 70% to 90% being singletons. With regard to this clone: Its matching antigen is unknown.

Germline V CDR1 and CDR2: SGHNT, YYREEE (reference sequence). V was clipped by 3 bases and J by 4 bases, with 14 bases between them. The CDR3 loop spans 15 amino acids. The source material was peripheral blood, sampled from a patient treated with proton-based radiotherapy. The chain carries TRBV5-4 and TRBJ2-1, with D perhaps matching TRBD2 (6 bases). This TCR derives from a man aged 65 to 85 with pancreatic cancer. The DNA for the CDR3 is TGTGCCAGCAGCTCCCGGAGGGCCGGGTACAATGAGCAGTTCTTC. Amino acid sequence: CASSSRRAGYNEQFF.